This TCR beta chain was captured in a study of blood T cells in healthy people across ages. Primed by a sample-barcoded 5' primer and a J-beta primer mix, a second PCR proceeded for roughly 6 to 12 cycles. Every sample gave at least 3 million paired-end reads containing CDR3. TCRdb reanalysed the 5' RACE reads using MiXCR and keeps one entry per CDR3 protein. The data contain 700,000 to 950,000 distinct CDR3 sequences, 43% of them singletons. CDR3 length: 18 amino acids. Losses at the gene ends were 3 bases for V and 0 bases for J; bases not matched to a gene: 9. Germline assignment: CDR1 SGDLS and CDR2 YYNGEE. This clonotype appeared a few times.

Sequences were obtained from blood. This chain joins TRBV9 and TRBJ2-6; 7 bases match TRBD1. The clonotype comes from a woman between 55 and 75 years old in good health. Written as DNA, the CDR3 is TGTGCCAGCAGCGGCCTCGGACAGGCCAGCTCTGGGGCCAACGTCCTGACTTTC. Protein product: CASSGLGQASSGANVLTF. Together with reference TRBV9 and TRBJ2-6, the CDR3 gives the full variable domain: DSGVTQTPKHLITATGQRVTLRCSPRSGDLSVYWYQQSLDQGLQFLIQYYNGEERAKGNILERFSAQQFPDLHSELNLSSLELGDSALYFCASSGLGQASSGANVLTFGAGSRLTVL.